These T cell receptor beta chains were read from a single sample in a study of blood T cell repertoires in COVID-19. The method was immunoSEQ multiplex PCR; TCRdb's version includes in-frame clones alone and lacks a portion of them. Among about 180,000 clones listed, more than 70% were seen once. Input material: peripheral blood. These receptors all stem from a man aged 18 to 30 with active or convalescent COVID-19. Both conserved end residues are part of each CDR3. D genes are given only for firm matches. Not all rows give a size; the values are once, few, many and, for expanded clones, a class.

D gene	V gene	J gene	clone size	CDR3 protein	CDR3 DNA
NA	TRBV4-2	TRBJ1-6	few	CASSQGARVFSPLHF	TGTGCCAGCAGCCAAGGTGCCAGGGTGTTCTCACCCCTCCACTTT
TRBD1	TRBV27	TRBJ1-1	once	CASRTTGAPNTEAFF	TGTGCCAGCAGGACAACAGGGGCCCCGAACACTGAAGCTTTCTTT
NA	TRBV5-4	TRBJ2-7	NA	CASSLGGGRGNYEQYF	TGTGCCAGCAGCTTGGGCGGGGGAAGGGGGAACTACGAGCAGTACTTC
NA	TRBV29-1	TRBJ2-7	few	CSVRFTGRSSYEQYF	TGCAGCGTACGCTTCACAGGTAGAAGCTCCTACGAGCAGTACTTC
NA	TRBV4-2	TRBJ1-4	NA	CASSQTANEKLFF	TGTGCCAGCAGCCAAACGGCTAATGAAAAACTGTTTTTT
NA	TRBV6-5	TRBJ2-7	NA	CASSYGAVSSYEQYF	TGTGCCAGCAGTTACGGGGCAGTAAGCTCCTACGAGCAGTACTTC
TRBD2	TRBV6-4	TRBJ2-1	NA	CASSAVAGEYNEQFF	TGTGCCAGCAGTGCCGTAGCGGGGGAATACAATGAGCAGTTCTTC
NA	TRBV28	TRBJ1-1	NA	CASRSPGGGFAEAFF	TGTGCCAGCCGTTCGCCGGGGGGAGGTTTCGCTGAAGCTTTCTTT
TRBD1	TRBV20-1	TRBJ1-4	NA	CSASSGGGRKLFF	TGCAGTGCTAGTTCAGGGGGCGGGAGAAAACTGTTTTTT
TRBD2	TRBV6-2/TRBV6-3	TRBJ2-1	NA	CASSYSVLAVSYNEQFF	TGTGCCAGCAGTTACTCGGTCCTAGCGGTATCCTACAATGAGCAGTTCTTC
NA	TRBV10-1	TRBJ2-7	once	CASSEYRGSSYEQYF	TGCGCCAGCAGTGAGTATCGGGGGAGCTCCTACGAGCAGTACTTC
TRBD1	TRBV27	TRBJ1-1	many	CASSTPGQGRWNTEAFF	TGTGCCAGCAGTACACCGGGACAGGGGCGATGGAACACTGAAGCTTTCTTT
TRBD1	TRBV6-1	TRBJ1-6	NA	CASSEGDRWNSPLHF	TGTGCCAGCAGTGAGGGGGACAGGTGGAATTCACCCCTCCACTTT
TRBD2	TRBV7-9	TRBJ2-7	NA	CASSLVGTKGEQYF	TGTGCCAGCAGCTTAGTTGGGACTAAGGGCGAGCAGTACTTC
NA	TRBV10-1	TRBJ2-1	NA	CASSDSNNEQFF	TGCGCCAGCAGTGATTCCAACAATGAGCAGTTCTTC
TRBD2	TRBV19	TRBJ2-2	NA	CASRGLAGVSTGELFF	TGTGCCAGTAGAGGACTAGCGGGAGTATCCACCGGGGAGCTGTTTTTT
NA	TRBV19	TRBJ1-4	NA	CASSIGGGTNEKLFF	TGTGCCAGTAGTATCGGCGGGGGGACTAATGAAAAACTGTTTTTT
NA	TRBV11-2	TRBJ2-5	NA	CASSPGQETQYF	TGTGCCAGCAGCCCGGGGCAAGAGACCCAGTACTTC
NA	TRBV9	TRBJ2-1	NA	CASSPRGTILYEQFF	TGTGCCAGCAGCCCAAGGGGGACTATTCTATATGAGCAGTTCTTC
NA	TRBV9	TRBJ2-7	NA	CASSSNSGFDEQYF	TGTGCCAGCAGCTCCAATAGCGGTTTCGACGAGCAGTACTTC
NA	TRBV5-8	TRBJ1-5	NA	CASSQGFQPQHF	TGTGCCAGCAGCCAGGGGTTTCAGCCCCAGCATTTT
NA	TRBV3-1/TRBV3-2	TRBJ2-7	NA	CASSQGRGTYEQYF	TGTGCCAGCAGCCAAGGCAGGGGTACCTACGAGCAGTACTTC
TRBD2	TRBV5-6	TRBJ2-2	many	CASSPEFGLAGAPGELFF	TGTGCCAGCAGCCCAGAATTCGGACTAGCGGGAGCACCCGGGGAGCTGTTTTTT
NA	TRBV4-3	TRBJ2-7	NA	CASSPSRGLTYEQYF	TGCGCCAGCAGCCCGAGTCGAGGGTTAACCTACGAGCAGTACTTC
NA	TRBV28	TRBJ2-1	NA	CASRERSSYNEQFF	TGTGCCAGCCGCGAGCGTTCCTCCTACAATGAGCAGTTCTTC
NA	TRBV7-9	TRBJ1-5	NA	CASSRADGQSLNSNQPQHF	TGTGCCAGCAGCCGGGCCGACGGACAGAGCCTTAATAGCAATCAGCCCCAGCATTTT
TRBD1	TRBV11-2	TRBJ1-4	once	CASSSGTGGWKTNEKLFF	TGTGCCAGCAGCTCCGGGACAGGGGGCTGGAAGACTAATGAAAAACTGTTTTTT